This TCR beta chain originates from a study of CD8+CD57+ T cells in acquired aplastic anemia. Remarks on this clonotype: Its specificity is not known.

Profiling that covered TCR beta VDJ and CDR3 relied on genomic DNA as its template. MiXCR, applied by TCRdb to the reads, yields one record per CDR3 protein. The sample shows hundreds of thousands of distinct CDR3 sequences, 55% to 70% of them seen only once. Study results and limitations: Roughly 31 was the count of CD8+ CDR3 sequences that patients shared with controls.

Material: sorted CD4+, CD8+, or CD8+CD57+ T cells (not recorded which) from PBMCs. This receptor was identified in a human donor in good health, serving as a control.

The CDR3 DNA reads as TGCGCCAGCACCAAAAGGGGGACAGCGAACGCTTACAATGAGCAGTTCTTC. As protein: CASTKRGTANAYNEQFF. V and J are TRBV5-1 and TRBJ2-1; TRBD1 agrees at 7 bases. This CDR3 has 17 amino acids. Germline loops: CDR1 SGHRS, CDR2 YFSETQ. Trimming cost V 6 bases and J 4 bases; bases outside gene matches: 16.